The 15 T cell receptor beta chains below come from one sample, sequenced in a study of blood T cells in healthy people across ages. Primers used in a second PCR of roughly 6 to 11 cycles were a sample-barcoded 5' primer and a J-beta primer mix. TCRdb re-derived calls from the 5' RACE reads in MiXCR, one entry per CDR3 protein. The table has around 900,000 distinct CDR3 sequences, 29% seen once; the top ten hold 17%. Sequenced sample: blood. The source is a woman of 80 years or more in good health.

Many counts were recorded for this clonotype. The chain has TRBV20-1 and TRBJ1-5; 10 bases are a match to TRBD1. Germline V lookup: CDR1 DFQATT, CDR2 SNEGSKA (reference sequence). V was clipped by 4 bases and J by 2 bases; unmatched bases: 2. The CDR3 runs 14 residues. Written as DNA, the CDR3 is TGCAGTGCTATCGGGACAGGGGGCAATCAGCCCCAGCATTTT. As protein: CSAIGTGGNQPQHF.

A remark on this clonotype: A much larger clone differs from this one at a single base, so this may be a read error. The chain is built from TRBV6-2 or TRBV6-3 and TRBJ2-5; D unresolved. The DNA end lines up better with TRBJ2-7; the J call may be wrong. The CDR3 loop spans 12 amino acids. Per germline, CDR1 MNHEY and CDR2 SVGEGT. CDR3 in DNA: TGTGCCAGCAGTTACTCGACCGGCGAGCAGTACTTC. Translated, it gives CASSYSTGEQYF.

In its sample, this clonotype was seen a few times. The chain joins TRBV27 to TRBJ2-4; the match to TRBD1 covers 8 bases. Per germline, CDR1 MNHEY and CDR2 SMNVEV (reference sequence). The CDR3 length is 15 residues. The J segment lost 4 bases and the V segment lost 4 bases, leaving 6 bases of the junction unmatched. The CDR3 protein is CASSSRTGIKNIQYF. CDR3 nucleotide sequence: TGTGCCAGCAGTTCCCGGACAGGGATAAAAAACATTCAGTACTTC.

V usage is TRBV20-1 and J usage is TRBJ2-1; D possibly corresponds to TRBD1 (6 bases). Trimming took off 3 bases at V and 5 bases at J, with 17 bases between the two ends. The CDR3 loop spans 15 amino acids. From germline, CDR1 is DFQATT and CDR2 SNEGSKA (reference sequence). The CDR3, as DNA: TGCAGTGCTAGCATCGAACAGGGACGAAACAATGAGCAGTTCTTC. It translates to CSASIEQGRNNEQFF.

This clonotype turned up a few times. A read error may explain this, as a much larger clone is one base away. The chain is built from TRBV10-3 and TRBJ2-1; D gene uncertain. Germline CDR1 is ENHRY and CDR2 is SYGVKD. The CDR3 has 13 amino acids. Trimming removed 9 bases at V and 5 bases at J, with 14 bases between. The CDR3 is CAIWGSINNEQFF. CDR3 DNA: TGTGCCATATGGGGATCAATAAACAATGAGCAGTTCTTC.

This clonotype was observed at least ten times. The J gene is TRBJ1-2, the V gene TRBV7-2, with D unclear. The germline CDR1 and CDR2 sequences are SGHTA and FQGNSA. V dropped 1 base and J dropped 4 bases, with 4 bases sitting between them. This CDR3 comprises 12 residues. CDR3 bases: TGTGCCAGCAGCTTAGAGGGCTATGGCTACACCTTC. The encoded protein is CASSLEGYGYTF.

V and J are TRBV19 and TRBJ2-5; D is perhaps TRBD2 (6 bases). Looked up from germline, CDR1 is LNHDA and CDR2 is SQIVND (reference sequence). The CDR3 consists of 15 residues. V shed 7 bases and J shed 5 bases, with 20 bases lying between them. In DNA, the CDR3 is TGTGCCAGTACCCCCAGGAGGGCAACGGGGGAGACCCAGTACTTC. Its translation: CASTPRRATGETQYF.

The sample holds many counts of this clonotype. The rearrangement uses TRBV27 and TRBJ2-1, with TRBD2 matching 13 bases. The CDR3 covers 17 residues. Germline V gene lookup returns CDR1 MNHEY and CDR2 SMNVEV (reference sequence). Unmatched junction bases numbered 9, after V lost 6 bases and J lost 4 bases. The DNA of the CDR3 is TGTGCCAGCAGACTAAGACTAGCGGGGGGAAAGTACAATGAGCAGTTCTTC. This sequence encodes CASRLRLAGGKYNEQFF.

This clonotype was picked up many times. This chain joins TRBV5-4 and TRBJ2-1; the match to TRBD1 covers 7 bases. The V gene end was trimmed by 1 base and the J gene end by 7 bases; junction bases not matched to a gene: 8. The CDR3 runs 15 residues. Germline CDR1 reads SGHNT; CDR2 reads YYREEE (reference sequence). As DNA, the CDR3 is TGTGCCAGCAGCTTGAAACAGGGGATGGGAAATGAGCAGTTCTTC. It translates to CASSLKQGMGNEQFF.

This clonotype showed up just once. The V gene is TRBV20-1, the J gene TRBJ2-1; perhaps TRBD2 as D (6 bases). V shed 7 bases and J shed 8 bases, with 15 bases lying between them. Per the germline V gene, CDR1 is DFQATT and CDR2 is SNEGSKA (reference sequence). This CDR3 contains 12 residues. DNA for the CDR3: TGCAGTGGGGGCGGGATCATACATGAGCAGTTCTTC. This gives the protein CSGGGIIHEQFF.

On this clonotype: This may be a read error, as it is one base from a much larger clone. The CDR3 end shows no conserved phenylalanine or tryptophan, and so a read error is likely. The CDR3 is CASRLTGTTYNEQFC. For the CDR3, the DNA is TGTGCCAGCAGACTGACAGGGACCACCTACAATGAGCAGTTCTGC. The gene calls are TRBV2 and TRBJ2-1; 7 bases align to TRBD1. The CDR3 is 15 amino acids. The trim removed 6 bases at V and 2 bases at J, leaving 7 bases unmatched. Germline CDR1 SNHLY, CDR2 FYNNEI.

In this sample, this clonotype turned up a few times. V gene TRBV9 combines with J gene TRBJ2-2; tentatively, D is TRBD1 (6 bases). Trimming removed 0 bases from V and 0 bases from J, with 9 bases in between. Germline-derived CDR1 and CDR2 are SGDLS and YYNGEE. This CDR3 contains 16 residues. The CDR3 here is CASSVAYRANTGELFF. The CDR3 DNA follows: TGTGCCAGCAGCGTAGCTTACAGGGCGAACACCGGGGAGCTGTTTTTT.

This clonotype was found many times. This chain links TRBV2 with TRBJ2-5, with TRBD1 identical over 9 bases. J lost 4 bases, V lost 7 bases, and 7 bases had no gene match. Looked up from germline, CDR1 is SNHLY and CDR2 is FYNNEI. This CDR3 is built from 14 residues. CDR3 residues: CASTRDRDSETQYF. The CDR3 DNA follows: TGTGCCAGCACCCGGGACAGGGATTCAGAGACCCAGTACTTC.

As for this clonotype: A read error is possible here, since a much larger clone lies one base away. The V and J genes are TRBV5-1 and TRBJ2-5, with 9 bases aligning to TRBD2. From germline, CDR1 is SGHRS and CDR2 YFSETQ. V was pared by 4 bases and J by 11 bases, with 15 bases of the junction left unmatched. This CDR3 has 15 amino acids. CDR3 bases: TGCGCCAGCAGCCCTTGGCTAGCGGGGTACAATGAGCAGTACTTC. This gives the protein CASSPWLAGYNEQYF.

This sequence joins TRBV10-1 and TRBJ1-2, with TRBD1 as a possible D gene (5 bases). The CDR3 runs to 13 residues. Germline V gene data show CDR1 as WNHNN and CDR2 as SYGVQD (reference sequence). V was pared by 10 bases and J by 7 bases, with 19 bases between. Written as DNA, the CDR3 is TGCGCCATCAGAGGGGACCGGGAGCGTGGCTACACCTTC. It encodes CAIRGDRERGYTF.